Following are 23 T cell receptor beta chains from one sample sequenced in a study of T cell clones after liver transplantation. Profiling relied on immunoSEQ multiplex PCR, and the TCRdb table lists in-frame clones only, not all of them. This sample has under 85,000 clones; under 90% occur once, and the top ten carry 0.79%. Sequenced material: CD4+ T cells from blood, taken 12 months after liver transplant. The receptors shown here come from a human patient who received a liver transplant. These T cells may partly come from the graft donor.

The chain uses TRBV28 and TRBJ1-2, with TRBD1 matching over 9 bases. The CDR3 has 11 amino acids. CDR1 is MDHEN, CDR2 SYDVKM, per germline. CDR3 residues: CATGTGNGYTF. The DNA for the CDR3 is TGTGCAACCGGGACAGGGAATGGCTACACCTTC.

The chain recombines TRBV5-1 with TRBJ2-7; D might be TRBD1 (6 bases). Germline CDR1 SGHRS, CDR2 YFSETQ. The CDR3 is made up of 14 amino acids. V gave up 1 base and J gave up 7 bases, with 15 bases separating them. The CDR3 is CASSLQGPPGEQYF. The CDR3, as DNA: TGCGCCAGCAGCTTGCAGGGGCCCCCCGGGGAGCAGTACTTC.

This clone came up once. This chain uses TRBV10-3 with TRBJ2-3; the D is unclear. Deletions cut 4 bases from V and 0 bases from J, with 14 bases between. The germline V gene encodes CDR1 ENHRY and CDR2 SYGVKD. This CDR3 region has 16 residues. The CDR3 DNA follows: TGTGCCATCAGTGGGGTGGCAGCATCTAGCACAGATACGCAGTATTTT. Its protein product is CAISGVAASSTDTQYF.

The chain recombines TRBV7-9 with TRBJ1-1; TRBD1 matches at 8 bases. The junction had 8 bases not matched to a gene; V was cut back by 2 bases and J by 0 bases. Germline assignment: CDR1 SEHNR and CDR2 FQNEAQ (reference sequence). CDR3 length: 17 residues. This CDR3 reads CASSLYQDREVNTEAFF. The CDR3 DNA follows: TGTGCCAGCAGCTTATATCAGGACAGGGAGGTGAACACTGAAGCTTTCTTT. Complete variable domain (other parts from reference TRBV7-9 and TRBJ1-1): DTGVSQNPRHKITKRGQNVTFRCDPISEHNRLYWYRQTLGQGPEFLTYFQNEAQLEKSRLLSDRFSAERPKGSFSTLEIQRTEQGDSAMYLCASSLYQDREVNTEAFFGQGTRLTVV.

The V gene is TRBV7-2, the J gene TRBJ2-7, with a tentative D call TRBD1 (6 bases). Looked up from germline, CDR1 is SGHTA and CDR2 is FQGNSA. The V end was cut by 5 bases, the J end by 1 base, with 15 bases between. The CDR3 covers 15 residues. Here the CDR3 DNA reads TGTGCCAGCAGCGGGATGATGGGGGCTTCCTACGAGCAGTACTTC. Translated, it gives CASSGMMGASYEQYF.

The chain joins TRBV21-1 to TRBJ2-5; the table's D call, TRBD1, was not checked against the DNA. TRBV21-1 is given as a pseudogene. The CDR3 runs to 18 residues. CDR3: CASSKRGIKSGRQETQYF. The DNA of the CDR3 is TGTGCCAGCAGCAAGAGGGGGATTAAGAGCGGACGCCAAGAGACCCAGTACTTC.

CDR3 loop: CASSTRGANEQFF. DNA of the CDR3: TGTGCCAGCAGCACGAGAGGGGCAAATGAGCAGTTCTTC. The chain carries TRBV7-6 and TRBJ2-1, with D possibly called TRBD1 or TRBD2 (5 bases each). The V and J ends lost 5 bases and 7 bases respectively, with 12 bases between them. The germline CDR1 and CDR2 sequences are SGHVS and FNYEAQ. This CDR3 has 13 amino acids.

The gene calls are TRBV7-2 and TRBJ1-4; 8 bases line up with TRBD1. CDR3 length: 16 amino acids. Germline V CDR1 and CDR2: SGHTA, FQGNSA. The trim removed 1 base at V and 7 bases at J, leaving 8 bases unmatched. CDR3 in DNA: TGTGCCAGCAGCTTAGGGCCAGGGGGCTTGGGTGAAAAACTGTTTTTT. Amino acids: CASSLGPGGLGEKLFF.

V usage is TRBV14 and J usage is TRBJ2-3, with TRBD2 identical over 8 bases. CDR1 is SGHDN and CDR2 is FVKESK in the germline V gene. Trimming removed 0 bases from V and 4 bases from J; junction bases left unmatched: 9. This CDR3 has 17 residues. The CDR3 DNA is TGTGCCAGCAGCCAAGATACCGGGACTAGGGTCCCAGATACGCAGTATTTT. Translated, it gives CASSQDTGTRVPDTQYF.

The rearrangement uses TRBV7-2 and TRBJ2-1; 9 bases fit TRBD1. The trim removed 4 bases at V and 4 bases at J, leaving 5 bases unmatched. Germline CDR1 reads SGHTA; CDR2 reads FQGNSA. There are 15 residues in the CDR3. This CDR3 reads CASSSTGTGYNEQFF. The CDR3 coding sequence is TGTGCCAGCAGCTCCACCGGGACAGGGTACAATGAGCAGTTCTTC.

Here the CDR3 DNA reads TGTGCCAGTAGTATGTCGGGCCGGGACAGGGGACAGCCCCAGCATTTT. It codes for CASSMSGRDRGQPQHF. The V gene is TRBV19, the J gene TRBJ1-5, with 10 bases that match TRBD1. Trimming took 3 bases from V and 7 from J; bases not matched to a gene: 9. The CDR3 has 16 residues. Germline assignment: CDR1 LNHDA and CDR2 SQIVND (reference sequence). Filled out from reference TRBV19 and TRBJ1-5, the complete variable domain reads DGGITQSPKYLFRKEGQNVTLSCEQNLNHDAMYWYRQDPGQGLRLIYYSQIVNDFQKGDIAEGYSVSREKKESFPLTVTSAQKNPTAFYLCASSMSGRDRGQPQHFGDGTRLSIL.

This rearrangement joins TRBV28 to TRBJ2-1, with TRBD2 identical over 8 bases. V lost 2 bases, J lost 6 bases, and 21 bases stayed unmatched. Germline V gene data show CDR1 as MDHEN and CDR2 as SYDVKM. CDR3 length equals 20 residues. The DNA for the CDR3 is TGTGCCAGCAGTTTAGGGTCGTCGTGGACTAGCCTCGCCCCCATCAATGAGCAGTTCTTC. It is translated as CASSLGSSWTSLAPINEQFF.

The chain is built from TRBV19 and TRBJ2-3, with 8 positions matching TRBD1. Germline V CDR1 and CDR2: LNHDA, SQIVND (reference sequence). V shed 8 bases, J shed 1 base, and the junction held 8 bases outside the gene matches. The CDR3 has 15 residues. CDR3: CASYPGGGRTDTQYF. CDR3 bases: TGTGCCAGTTACCCAGGGGGCGGGCGCACAGATACGCAGTATTTT.

V is TRBV5-1 and J is TRBJ2-1; D might be TRBD1 (6 bases). Trimming took off 2 bases at V and 4 bases at J, with 13 bases between the two ends. This CDR3 is 15 amino acids long. Germline CDR1 and CDR2: SGHRS and YFSETQ. CDR3 protein: CASSLGGSAYNEQFF. The CDR3 coding sequence is TGCGCCAGCAGCTTAGGGGGATCGGCGTACAATGAGCAGTTCTTC.

This rearrangement joins TRBV28 to TRBJ2-2, with D perhaps matching TRBD2 (6 bases). Germline V gene data show CDR1 as MDHEN and CDR2 as SYDVKM. This CDR3 contains 15 residues. Trimming shortened V by 6 bases and J by 5 bases, and 16 bases separated the two germline ends. The CDR3, as DNA: TGTGCCAGCAGATTAACCGGGACTGGAACCGGGGAGCTGTTTTTT. Translated: CASRLTGTGTGELFF. The full variable domain, with the rest looked up from reference TRBV28 and TRBJ2-2, is DVKVTQSSRYLVKRTGEKVFLECVQDMDHENMFWYRQDPGLGLRLIYFSYDVKMKEKGDIPEGYSVSREKKERFSLILESASTNQTSMYLCASRLTGTGTGELFFGEGSRLTVL.

V usage is TRBV30 and J usage is TRBJ1-2, with 7 bases matching TRBD1. Germline V gene sequence: CDR1 GTSNPN, CDR2 SVGIG (reference sequence). This CDR3 has 15 residues. Unmatched junction bases numbered 9, after V lost 2 bases and J lost 3 bases. CDR3 sequence reads: CAWSPQGVGDYGYTF. Here the CDR3 DNA reads TGTGCCTGGAGTCCCCAGGGGGTTGGTGACTATGGCTACACCTTC.

The CDR3 protein is CASSKPGTGGLNEKLFF. CDR3 nucleotide sequence: TGCGCCAGCAGTAAGCCCGGGACAGGGGGTCTCAATGAAAAACTGTTTTTT. The J gene is TRBJ1-4, the V gene TRBV10-2; 11 bases align to TRBD1. V shed 5 bases, J shed 5 bases, and the junction held 10 bases outside the gene matches. CDR3 length: 17 residues. Germline V gives CDR1 WSHSY, CDR2 SAAADI.

The chain links TRBV7-2 to TRBJ2-1; the match to TRBD2 covers 12 bases. Losses at the gene ends were 2 bases for V and 6 bases for J; bases not matched to a gene: 5. This CDR3 region has 16 residues. The germline V gene encodes CDR1 SGHTA and CDR2 FQGNSA. The CDR3 coding sequence is TGTGCCAGCAGCTTAAGGACTAGCGGGATAGCCAATGAGCAGTTCTTC. Translating it yields CASSLRTSGIANEQFF. Using reference TRBV7-2 and TRBJ2-1 for the parts outside the CDR3, the full variable domain is GAGVSQSPSNKVTEKGKDVELRCDPISGHTALYWYRQSLGQGLEFLIYFQGNSAPDKSGLPSDRFSAERTGGSVSTLTIQRTQQEDSAVYLCASSLRTSGIANEQFFGPGTRLTVL.

V and J are TRBV28 and TRBJ1-1; 7 bases are a match to TRBD1. Germline V gives CDR1 MDHEN, CDR2 SYDVKM. The CDR3 has 16 residues. Losses at the gene ends were 4 bases for V and 1 base for J; bases not matched to a gene: 9. This chain's CDR3 is CASSSRQGPSNTEAFF. CDR3 nucleotides: TGTGCCAGCAGTTCCCGACAGGGTCCATCGAACACTGAAGCTTTCTTT.

The J gene is TRBJ2-2, the V gene TRBV19; 7 bases match TRBD1. Germline V gene data show CDR1 as LNHDA and CDR2 as SQIVND (reference sequence). CDR3 length: 16 amino acids. The V and J ends lost 6 bases and 5 bases, in that order; junction bases with no gene match: 12. CDR3: CASRDPSLRGTGELFF. The CDR3 DNA is TGTGCCAGTAGGGACCCAAGCCTCAGGGGGACCGGGGAGCTGTTTTTT. Full variable domain (remainder filled in from reference TRBV19 and TRBJ2-2): DGGITQSPKYLFRKEGQNVTLSCEQNLNHDAMYWYRQDPGQGLRLIYYSQIVNDFQKGDIAEGYSVSREKKESFPLTVTSAQKNPTAFYLCASRDPSLRGTGELFFGEGSRLTVL.

The chain couples TRBV28 to TRBJ1-5; D is ambiguous. With 7 bases removed from V and 4 bases from J, the gap between germline ends came to 11 bases. This CDR3 is built from 13 residues. The germline CDR1 and CDR2 sequences are MDHEN and SYDVKM. The CDR3 bases are TGTGCCAGCACGGTACGGGCGAATCAGCCCCAGCATTTT. As protein: CASTVRANQPQHF.

The genes are TRBV29-1 and TRBJ2-7; weak D call: TRBD1 (6 bases). Trimming took 6 bases from V and 3 from J, leaving 15 bases between them. Germline V gene lookup returns CDR1 SQVTM and CDR2 ANQGSEA. The CDR3 extends over 13 amino acids. The chain's CDR3 is CSVLPTGFYEQYF. The CDR3 DNA sequence: TGCAGCGTGTTACCGACAGGATTCTACGAGCAGTACTTC.

This rearrangement joins TRBV2 to TRBJ1-3; D not certain. Trimming removed 6 bases at V and 6 bases at J, with 12 bases between. The germline CDR1 and CDR2 sequences are SNHLY and FYNNEI. The CDR3 runs 13 residues. For the CDR3, the DNA is TGTGCCAGCAGCACCGAACGCGTAAACACCATATATTTT. Residues: CASSTERVNTIYF.